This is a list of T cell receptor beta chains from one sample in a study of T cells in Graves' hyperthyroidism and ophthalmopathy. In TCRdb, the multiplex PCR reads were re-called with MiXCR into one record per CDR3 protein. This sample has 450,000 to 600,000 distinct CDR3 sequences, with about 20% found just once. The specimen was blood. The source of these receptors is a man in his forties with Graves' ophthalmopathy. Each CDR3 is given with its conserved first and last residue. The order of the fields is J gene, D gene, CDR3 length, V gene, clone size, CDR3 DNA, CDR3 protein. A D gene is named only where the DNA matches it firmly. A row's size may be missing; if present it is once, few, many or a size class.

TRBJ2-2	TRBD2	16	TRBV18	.	TGTGCCAGCTCGCGGGGGGACTCCGCGAACACCGGGGAGCTGTTTTTT	CASSRGDSANTGELFF
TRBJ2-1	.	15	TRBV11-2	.	TGTGCCAGCAGCGAAGCGGACAGCTCCTACAATGAGCAGTTCTTC	CASSEADSSYNEQFF
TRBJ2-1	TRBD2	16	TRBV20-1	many	TGCAGTGCTATCGGGACTAGCGGAGTCTCCTACAATGAGCAGTTCTTC	CSAIGTSGVSYNEQFF
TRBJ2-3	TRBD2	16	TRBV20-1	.	TGCAGTGCTACCGTAGCGGGGGGGACTAGCACAGATACGCAGTATTTT	CSATVAGGTSTDTQYF
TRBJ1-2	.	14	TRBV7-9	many	TGTGCCAGCAGCTTCGGGGAGGGTCTCTATGGCTACACCTTC	CASSFGEGLYGYTF
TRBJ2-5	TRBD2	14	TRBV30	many	TGTGCCTGGAGTCTCGGACTAGGCCAAGAGACCCAGTACTTC	CAWSLGLGQETQYF
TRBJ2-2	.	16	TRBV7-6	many	TGTGCCAGCAGCTTAGGTGGGGGCGAGAACACCGGGGAGCTGTTTTTT	CASSLGGGENTGELFF
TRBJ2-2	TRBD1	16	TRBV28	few	TGTGCCAGCAGTTCCCCCCGGGACAGGGGAACCGGGGAGCTGTTTTTT	CASSSPRDRGTGELFF
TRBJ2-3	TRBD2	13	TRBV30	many	TGTGCCTGGAGTACTCGGGGGGCAGATACGCAGTATTTT	CAWSTRGADTQYF
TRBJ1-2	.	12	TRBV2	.	TGTGCCAAACGGCAGGACAGCTATGGCTACACCTTC	CAKRQDSYGYTF
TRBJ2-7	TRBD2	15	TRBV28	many	TGTGCCAGCAGTCTCTCTGTAGCGGGAGGGTTCGAGCAGTACTTC	CASSLSVAGGFEQYF
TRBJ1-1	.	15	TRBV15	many	TGTGCCACCAGCAGAGACGGGCTTCGGAGCACTGAAGCTTTCTTT	CATSRDGLRSTEAFF
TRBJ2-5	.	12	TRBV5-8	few	TGTGCCAGCAGCTTCTCCACGAAGACCCAGTACTTC	CASSFSTKTQYF
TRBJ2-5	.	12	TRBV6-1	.	TGTGCCAGCAGCCCCTATGGGGAGACCCAGTACTTC	CASSPYGETQYF
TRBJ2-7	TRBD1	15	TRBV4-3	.	TGCGCCAGCAGCCAAATAGGGACAGGGCCCTACGAGCAGTACTTC	CASSQIGTGPYEQYF
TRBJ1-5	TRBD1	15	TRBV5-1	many	TGCGCCAGCAGCCCTGGACAGGGTGGGCATCAGCCCCAGCATTTT	CASSPGQGGHQPQHF
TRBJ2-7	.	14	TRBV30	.	TGTGCCTGGACTGCCGGGACAAGCTCCTACGAGCAGTACTTC	CAWTAGTSSYEQYF
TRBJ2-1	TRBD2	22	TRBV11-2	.	TGTGCCAGCGGATACCCCCCTACCGGGACTAGCGGGGGGAAAAGCTCCTACAATGAGCAGTTCTTC	CASGYPPTGTSGGKSSYNEQFF
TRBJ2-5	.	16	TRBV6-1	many	TGTGCCAGCAGTGAAGTTGGCTGGGGCAGCCAAGAGACCCAGTACTTC	CASSEVGWGSQETQYF
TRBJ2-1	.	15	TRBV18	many	TGTGCCAGCTCACAGGACTGGAGCTCCTACAATGAGCAGTTCTTC	CASSQDWSSYNEQFF
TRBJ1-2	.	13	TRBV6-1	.	TGTGCCAGCAAGCCAACAGGGTCTCTTGGCTACACCTTC	CASKPTGSLGYTF
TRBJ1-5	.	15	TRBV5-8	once	TGTGCCAGCAGCGGAGGGACGTCCGAGTCGGAGCCCCAGCATTTT	CASSGGTSESEPQHF
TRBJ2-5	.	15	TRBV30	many	TGTGCCTGGAGCTTCCCCGGGACAACATCCCAGACCCAGTACTTC	CAWSFPGTTSQTQYF
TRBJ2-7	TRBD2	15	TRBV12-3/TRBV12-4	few	TGTGCCAGCAGTCGCCGGGGGGTGAGCTCCTACGAGCAGTACTTC	CASSRRGVSSYEQYF
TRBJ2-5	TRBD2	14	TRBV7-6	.	TGTGCCTCGAACTCCGGGGGGAACCAAGAGACCCAGTACTTC	CASNSGGNQETQYF
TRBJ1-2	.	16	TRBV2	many	TGTGCCAGCAGTGAGGGGAGGAGGGGGTCTAACTATGGCTACACCTTC	CASSEGRRGSNYGYTF
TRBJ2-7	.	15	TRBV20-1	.	TGCAGTGCTAACCGTGGGGGTCTTACATCCTACGAGCAGTACTTC	CSANRGGLTSYEQYF
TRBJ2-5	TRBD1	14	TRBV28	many	TGTGCCAGCAGTTCAGCCAGGGGGCCAGAGACCCAGTACTTC	CASSSARGPETQYF
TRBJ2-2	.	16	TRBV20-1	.	TGCAGTGCTAGAGATAACTCGGGGCCGCGTGCCGGGGAGCTGTTTTTT	CSARDNSGPRAGELFF
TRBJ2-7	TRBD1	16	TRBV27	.	TGTGCCAGCAGTTTAGAACGGGACAGAGAAACCTACGAGCAGTACTTC	CASSLERDRETYEQYF
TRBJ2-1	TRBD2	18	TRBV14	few	TGTGCCAGCAGCCAAGAGATCGGGGTAGCGGGGCACTACAATGAGCAGTTCTTC	CASSQEIGVAGHYNEQFF
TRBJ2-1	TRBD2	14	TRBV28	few	TGTGCCAGCACCTGGGGAGGGTCCTACAATGAGCAGTTCTTC	CASTWGGSYNEQFF
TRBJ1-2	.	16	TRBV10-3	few	TGTGCCATCAGTCAGAGTAGAACAGAATCACCGTATGGCTACACCTTC	CAISQSRTESPYGYTF
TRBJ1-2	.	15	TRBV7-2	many	TGTGCCAGCAGCTACGGGGGGCTGATCGACTATGGCTACACCTTC	CASSYGGLIDYGYTF
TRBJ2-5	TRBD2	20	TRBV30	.	TGTGCCTGGAACAGAAGACCCGGGACTAGCGGGGTATGGGGACAAGAGACCCAGTACTTC	CAWNRRPGTSGVWGQETQYF
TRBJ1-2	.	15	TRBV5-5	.	TGTGCCAGCAGCTTGGAAGGCAGGACAAACTATGGCTACACCTTC	CASSLEGRTNYGYTF
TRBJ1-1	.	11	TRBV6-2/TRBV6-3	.	TGTGCCAGCAATCGAGGCAGAGAAGCTTTCTTT	CASNRGREAFF
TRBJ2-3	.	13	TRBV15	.	TGTGCCACCAGCACCAGACGCACAGATACGCAGTATTTT	CATSTRRTDTQYF
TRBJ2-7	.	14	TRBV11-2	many	TGTGCCAGCAGCTTAAGCATGGGGAGTCGCGAGCAGTACTTC	CASSLSMGSREQYF
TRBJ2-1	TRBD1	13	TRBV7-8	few	TGTGCTAGCAGCAGGACAGGGGGGAATGAGCAGTTCTTC	CASSRTGGNEQFF
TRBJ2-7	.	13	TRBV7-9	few	TGTGCCAGCAGGGGTACAGAAAACTACGAGCAGTACTTC	CASRGTENYEQYF
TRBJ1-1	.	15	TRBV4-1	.	TGCGCCAGCAGCCAAGACCCAGGGTCTTACCCTGAAGCTTTCTTT	CASSQDPGSYPEAFF
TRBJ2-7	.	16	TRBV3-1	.	TGTGCCAGCAGCCAAGGGGCGGCGGGTGTATCCTACGAGCAGTACTTC	CASSQGAAGVSYEQYF
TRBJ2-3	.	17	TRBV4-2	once	TGTGCCAGCAGCCAAGGGGGGAGCCCAACTAGCACAGATACGCAGTATTTT	CASSQGGSPTSTDTQYF
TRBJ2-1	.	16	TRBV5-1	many	TGCGCCAGCAGCTTGGCCTCCGGGGGAGGCTTTAATGAGCAGTTCTTC	CASSLASGGGFNEQFF
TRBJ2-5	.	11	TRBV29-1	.	TGCAGCGGCCTAAGTCAAAGTCGGGAGTACTTC	CSGLSQSREYF